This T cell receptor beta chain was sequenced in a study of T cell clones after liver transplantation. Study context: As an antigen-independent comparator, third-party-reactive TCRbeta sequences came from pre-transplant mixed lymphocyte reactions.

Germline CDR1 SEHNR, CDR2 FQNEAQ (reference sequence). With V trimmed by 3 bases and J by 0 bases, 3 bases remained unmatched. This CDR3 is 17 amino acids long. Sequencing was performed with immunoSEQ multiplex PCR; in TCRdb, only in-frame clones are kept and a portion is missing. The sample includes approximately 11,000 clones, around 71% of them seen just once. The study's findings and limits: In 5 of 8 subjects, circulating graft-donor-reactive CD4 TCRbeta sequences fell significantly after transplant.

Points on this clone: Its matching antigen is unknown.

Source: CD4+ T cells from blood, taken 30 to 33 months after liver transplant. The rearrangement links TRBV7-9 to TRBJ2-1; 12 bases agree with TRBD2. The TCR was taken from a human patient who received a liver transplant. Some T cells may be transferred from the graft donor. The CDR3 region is CASSFPTSGSSYNEQFF. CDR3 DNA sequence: TGTGCCAGCAGCTTTCCGACTAGCGGGAGCTCCTACAATGAGCAGTTCTTC.